What follows describes a single T cell receptor beta chain. There are many counts of this clonotype. What antigen it recognizes has not been identified. Base qualities are missing; no much larger clone stands one base away. In the germline V gene, CDR1 corresponds to SGHVS and CDR2 to FNYEAQ. V is shortened by 0 bases, J by 1 base, and the region joining them spans 3 bases. The CDR3 covers 13 residues, taking in both the cysteine and the phenylalanine. The retained sequence is limited to the CDR3, 39 bases, with the frame set at the first base. This specimen belongs to a study of neurological immune-mediated disorders (dated by TCRdb to about 2019). Background on the whole study: Among the roughly 34 multiple sclerosis patients, relapsing-remitting MS was present in around 31 and secondary progressive MS was present in 3. Alongside PBMC samples, the set of some 98 TCR-beta libraries contained longitudinal samples, technical triplicates, and paired CD4+ and CD8+ T-cell subsets that had been sorted. Of the roughly 70 subjects in the cohort, some 15 were HAM/TSP patients, about 35 were multiple sclerosis patients, and about 20 were healthy controls. Longitudinal HAM/TSP and healthy donors were sampled at 3 time-points each (about 3-40 month intervals). Using UMI-based sequencing, the study compared peripheral blood TCR-beta repertoires from patients with HTLV-I-associated myelopathy (HAM/TSP), patients with multiple sclerosis, and healthy controls.

Broad study findings and their caveats: Across subjects, expanded clones never shared an identical CDR3 amino acid sequence, which suggests that the TCR-beta repertoires in every group were private. Phylogenetic analysis grouped repertoires from 18 of 34 MS patients into a cluster of related CDR3 sequences, suggesting a possible repertoire-level signature. The MS cluster showed no association with clinical or MRI features, and the authors stated that larger cohorts are needed. The highest TCR clonal expansion was observed in HAM/TSP patients, whereas the lowest was observed in MS patients, even when compared with healthy controls.

cDNA synthesis used template-switch 5'RACE with a primer carrying a 10-nucleotide random unique molecular identifier tagging each TCR transcript. Every sequencing run yielded over 180 million TCR-beta sequences covering 15-18 subjects. The RNeasy kit was used for extraction of total RNA. The KAPA Real-time Library Amplification kit was used to amplify TCR-beta VDJ regions with primers targeting the TCR constant region and the 5'RACE anchor. Sample indexes and Illumina adaptors were added in a first PCR, and a second PCR then increased library yield. After purification with Ampure beads, the TCR product of roughly 650 bp was size-selected on a 2% E-gel SizeSelection system. Before pooling, libraries had their quality checked on a Bioanalyzer, their concentration measured with Qubit, and their quantity determined with the Kapa Library Quantification kit. An Illumina HiSeq 2500 sequenced the libraries paired-end 2 x 150 bp. To increase sequence diversity, roughly 24-32% phiX was spiked into each library pool. The source study handled its data this way. The quality-filtered reads were processed with the UMI-based MiGEC pipeline, whose error correction step removed more than 80% of the raw TCR sequences. IMGT germline references were used for alignment of VDJ genes, and clonotypes were defined by a unique CDR3 amino acid sequence together with V-J genes. VDJtools evaluated clonal expansion, Shannon diversity and CDR3 relatedness (CalcPairwiseDistances, ClusterSamples); CLCbio workbench built phylogenetic trees. Using coefficient-of-variation modelling across technical triplicates, the study counted a clone as expanded if it had at least 8 unique UMIs. TCRdb trimmed the raw reads at Q25, called clones with MiXCR and kept productive beta chains. A single entry per CDR3 protein holds the most common genes and DNA from its merged rows. The V and J calls were determined by TCRdb, not by the authors. The sample table lists tens of thousands of distinct CDR3 sequences, 5.8% of them with a count of one. The leading ten clones occupy 7.9% of the sample.

The time point label corresponds to: longitudinal time-point 2. For the unsorted PBMC libraries, 2 million PBMCs were stored in RNAlater at -80 degrees C until RNA extraction and were used to generate the libraries. Multiple sclerosis patients were enrolled in a US clinical protocol under which disease progression was evaluated by magnetic resonance imaging. PBMCs were separated from peripheral blood using Ficoll-Hypaque density gradient centrifugation and then cryopreserved in liquid nitrogen. This TCR came from an older woman with multiple sclerosis. Recombination linked TRBV7-6 to TRBJ1-1; the D gene cannot be resolved reliably. The source material was PBMCs. CDR3 protein: CASSLARNTEAFF. The base sequence is TGTGCCAGCAGCTTAGCAAGGAACACTGAAGCTTTCTTT.